This TCR beta chain was recovered during a study of T-cell reconstitution after alpha-beta-depleted transplantation in children. This clonotype was counted a few times. During its preparation, the TCRbeta library received unique molecular identifiers. Using its own MiXCR run on the PCR reads, TCRdb lists one record per CDR3 protein. The table shows fewer than 95,000 distinct CDR3 sequences, with 9% to 15% occurring only once. This CDR3 is built from 14 residues. V was trimmed by 1 base and J by 2 bases, leaving 11 bases between them. Germline V gives CDR1 DFQATT, CDR2 SNEGSKA (reference sequence). This sample comprised PBMCs from the stem cell graft donor, obtained from the stem cell graft. The V gene is TRBV20-1, the J gene TRBJ2-5, with D tentatively TRBD2 (5 bases). This receptor was identified in a human donor who donated a stem cell graft to a child with inherited bone marrow failure. CDR3 coding DNA: TGCAGTGCTAGAGGGGGAGTTAAACAAGAGACCCAGTACTTC. As protein: CSARGGVKQETQYF.